The clone carrying this T cell receptor beta chain showed up many times. The antigen is unknown. This entry comes from a study of glioma-infiltrating T cells. Study-level results: Non-neoplastic patients had below-expected tissue-blood divergence, while all gliomas exceeded expectation. Tissue and blood shared very few CDR3 sequences.

Amplification of TCR alpha and beta CDR3 regions from RNA used iRepertoire nested multiplex PCR. For one-step reverse transcription and amplification, about 90-400 ng of tissue mRNA or PBMC total RNA was used. One entry per CDR3 protein results from TCRdb running MiXCR on the multiplex PCR reads. The table lists about 89,000 distinct CDR3 sequences, 20% to 25% of them singletons. Germline CDR1 MDHEN, CDR2 SYDVKM. The CDR3 is 12 residues long. V lost 1 base, J lost 9 bases, and 9 bases lay in between. The origin of this receptor is a human donor with low-grade glioma or glioblastoma, undergoing nonglioma brain surgery, or in good health (not recorded which). The J gene is TRBJ1-2, the V gene TRBV28; D gene uncertain. The specimen sequenced was glioma tissue, nonneoplastic brain tissue, or PBMCs (not recorded which). The CDR3 nucleotides are TGTGCCAGCAGTTTATCCAGGAGAAGCTACACCTTC. This translates into CASSLSRRSYTF.